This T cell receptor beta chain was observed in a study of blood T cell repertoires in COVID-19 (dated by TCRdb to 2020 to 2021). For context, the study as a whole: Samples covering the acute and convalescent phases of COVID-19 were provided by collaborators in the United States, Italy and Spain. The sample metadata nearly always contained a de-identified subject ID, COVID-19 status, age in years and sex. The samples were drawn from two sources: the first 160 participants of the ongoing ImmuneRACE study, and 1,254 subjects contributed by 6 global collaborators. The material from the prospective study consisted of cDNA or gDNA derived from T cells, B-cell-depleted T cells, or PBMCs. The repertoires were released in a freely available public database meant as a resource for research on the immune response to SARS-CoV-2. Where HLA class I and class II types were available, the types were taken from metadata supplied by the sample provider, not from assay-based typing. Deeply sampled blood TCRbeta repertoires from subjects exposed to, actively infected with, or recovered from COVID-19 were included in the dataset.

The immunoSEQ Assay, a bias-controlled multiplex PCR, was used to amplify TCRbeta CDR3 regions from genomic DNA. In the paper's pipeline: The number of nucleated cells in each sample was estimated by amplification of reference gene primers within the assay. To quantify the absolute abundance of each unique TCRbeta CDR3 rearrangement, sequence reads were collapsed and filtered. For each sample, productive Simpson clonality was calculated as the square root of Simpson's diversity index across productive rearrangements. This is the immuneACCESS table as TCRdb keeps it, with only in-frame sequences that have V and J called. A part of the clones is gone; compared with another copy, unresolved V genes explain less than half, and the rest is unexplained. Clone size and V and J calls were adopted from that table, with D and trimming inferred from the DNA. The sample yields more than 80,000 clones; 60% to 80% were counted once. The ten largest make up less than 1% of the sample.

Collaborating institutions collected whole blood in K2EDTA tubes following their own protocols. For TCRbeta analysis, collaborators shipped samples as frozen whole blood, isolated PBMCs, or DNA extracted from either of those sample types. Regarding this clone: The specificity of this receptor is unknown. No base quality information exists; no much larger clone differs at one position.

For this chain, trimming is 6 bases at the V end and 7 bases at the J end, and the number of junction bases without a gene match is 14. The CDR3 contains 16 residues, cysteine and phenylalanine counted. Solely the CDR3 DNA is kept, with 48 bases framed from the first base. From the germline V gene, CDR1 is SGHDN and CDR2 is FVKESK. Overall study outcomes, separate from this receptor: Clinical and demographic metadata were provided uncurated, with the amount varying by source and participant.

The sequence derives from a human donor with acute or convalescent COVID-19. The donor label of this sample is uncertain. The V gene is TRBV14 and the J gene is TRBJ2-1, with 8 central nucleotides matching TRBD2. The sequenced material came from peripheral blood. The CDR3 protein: CASSPLGGGLGNEQFF. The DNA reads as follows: TGTGCCAGCAGTCCCCTTGGCGGGGGGCTGGGGAATGAGCAGTTCTTC.